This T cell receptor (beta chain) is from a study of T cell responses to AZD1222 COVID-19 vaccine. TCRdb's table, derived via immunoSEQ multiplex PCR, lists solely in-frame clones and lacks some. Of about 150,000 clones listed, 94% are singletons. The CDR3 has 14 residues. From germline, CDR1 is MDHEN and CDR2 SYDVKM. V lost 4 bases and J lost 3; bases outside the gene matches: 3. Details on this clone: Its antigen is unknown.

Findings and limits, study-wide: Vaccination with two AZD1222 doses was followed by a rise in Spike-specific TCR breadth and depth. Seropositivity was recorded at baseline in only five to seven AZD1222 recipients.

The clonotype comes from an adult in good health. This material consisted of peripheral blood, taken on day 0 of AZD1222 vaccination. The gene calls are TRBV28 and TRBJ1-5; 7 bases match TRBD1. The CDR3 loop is CASSSTGYNQPQHF. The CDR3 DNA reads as TGTGCCAGCAGTTCGACAGGGTACAATCAGCCCCAGCATTTT.